The T cell receptor (beta chain) described here comes from a study of CD8 T cells in Susac syndrome. An amount of RNA that ranged from roughly 0.45 to 1 ug was reverse transcribed with random hexamers. immunoSEQ multiplex PCR amplified TCR beta CDR3 across 54 Vbeta, 13 Jbeta. TCRdb processed the immunoSEQ multiplex PCR reads anew with MiXCR; each CDR3 protein has one entry. The data show some 200,000 distinct CDR3 sequences, 95% seen once. Looked up from germline, CDR1 is SQVTM and CDR2 is ANQGSEA. Deletions cut 1 base from V and 4 bases from J, with 10 bases between. The CDR3 sequence is 13 residues long.

This rearrangement joins TRBV29-1 to TRBJ1-1, with a possible D match to TRBD1 (6 bases). The sequencing input was CD4+ T cells from PBMCs. The TCR sequence derives from a human donor with multiple sclerosis. CDR3 nucleotide sequence: TGCAGCGTTGAAGCGGGCAGGGGCACTGAAGCTTTCTTT. Translating it yields CSVEAGRGTEAFF.